Listed below are T cell receptor beta chains from one sample, sequenced in a study of T cells in localized non-small cell lung cancer. The table came from immunoSEQ multiplex PCR; TCRdb's copy has only in-frame clones and leaves some out. The sample shows roughly 1,500 clones, 24% of them seen only once. This specimen was normal lung tissue next to the tumor, taken before any cancer treatment. The receptors were gathered from a female donor over 55 with stage II squamous cell lung carcinoma. The CDR3 runs from the conserved cysteine through the conserved F or W. D genes are given only for firm matches. Rows give clone size only sometimes, using once, few, many, or a class for an expanded clone.

V gene: TRBV30; clone size: NA; J gene: TRBJ2-3; D gene: NA; CDR3 DNA: TGTGCCTGGAGGGTAGCGGTCACAGATACGCAGTATTTT; CDR3 protein: CAWRVAVTDTQYF
V gene: TRBV10-3; clone size: few; J gene: TRBJ2-1; D gene: NA; CDR3 DNA: TGTGCCACCGGGGGGACCTCGGACAGGGTGGATAGGAATGAGCAATTCTTC; CDR3 protein: CATGGTSDRVDRNEQFF
V gene: TRBV11-3; clone size: NA; J gene: TRBJ2-3; D gene: NA; CDR3 DNA: TGTGCCAGCAGCTCGTGGACTTCTAGCACAGATACGCAGTATTTT; CDR3 protein: CASSSWTSSTDTQYF
V gene: TRBV6-8; clone size: NA; J gene: TRBJ2-5; D gene: NA; CDR3 DNA: TGTGCCAGCAATAACTCGCAGGGGGGGTACTTCCAAGAGACCCAGTACTTC; CDR3 protein: CASNNSQGGYFQETQYF
V gene: TRBV6-8; clone size: NA; J gene: TRBJ1-5; D gene: TRBD1; CDR3 DNA: TGTGCCAGCAGTTCCATGACAGGGGCGGGCAATCAGCCCCAGCATTTT; CDR3 protein: CASSSMTGAGNQPQHF
V gene: TRBV5-1; clone size: NA; J gene: TRBJ2-7; D gene: TRBD1; CDR3 DNA: TGCGCCAGCAGCTCCGGGACAGGGGTAAACGAGCAGTACTTC; CDR3 protein: CASSSGTGVNEQYF
V gene: TRBV12-5; clone size: NA; J gene: TRBJ2-1; D gene: NA; CDR3 DNA: TGTGCTAGTGGTTGGGGTTACAATGAGCAGTTCTTC; CDR3 protein: CASGWGYNEQFF
V gene: TRBV5-1; clone size: NA; J gene: TRBJ1-3; D gene: TRBD1; CDR3 DNA: TGCGCCAGCAGCTTAACAGGGGTTCCTGGAAACACCATATATTTT; CDR3 protein: CASSLTGVPGNTIYF
V gene: TRBV6-8; clone size: few; J gene: TRBJ2-1; D gene: TRBD2; CDR3 DNA: TGTGCCAGCAGTTACTCGGCGGGACTAGCGGGGGGGACCTCCTACAATGAGCAGTTCTTC; CDR3 protein: CASSYSAGLAGGTSYNEQFF
V gene: TRBV9; clone size: few; J gene: TRBJ1-1; D gene: NA; CDR3 DNA: TGTGCCAGCAGCCTAGGGCTGGGGTTAGACACTGAAGCTTTCTTT; CDR3 protein: CASSLGLGLDTEAFF
V gene: TRBV6-8; clone size: few; J gene: TRBJ1-4; D gene: NA; CDR3 DNA: TGTGCCATCGCCCCCAAAGAGGGGCAGTTTAATGAAAAACTGTTTTTT; CDR3 protein: CAIAPKEGQFNEKLFF
V gene: TRBV11-3; clone size: medium-sized; J gene: TRBJ2-5; D gene: NA; CDR3 DNA: TGTGCCAGCAGCTTAAGTGGCTACTACCAAGAGACCCAGTACTTC; CDR3 protein: CASSLSGYYQETQYF
V gene: TRBV28; clone size: NA; J gene: TRBJ1-2; D gene: NA; CDR3 DNA: TGTGCCAGCAGGGACAGTAACTATGGCTACACCTTC; CDR3 protein: CASRDSNYGYTF
V gene: TRBV9; clone size: large; J gene: TRBJ1-1; D gene: NA; CDR3 DNA: TGTGCCAGCAGCTCCACCCGGCAGCAGAACACTGAAGCTTTCTTT; CDR3 protein: CASSSTRQQNTEAFF
V gene: TRBV6-8; clone size: few; J gene: TRBJ1-1; D gene: NA; CDR3 DNA: TGTGCCAGCAGGGGGGACCCGAACACTGAAGCTTTCTTT; CDR3 protein: CASRGDPNTEAFF
V gene: TRBV5-1; clone size: NA; J gene: TRBJ1-5; D gene: NA; CDR3 DNA: TGCGCCAGCAGCCCTGACAGCCTCAATCAGCCCCAGCATTTT; CDR3 protein: CASSPDSLNQPQHF
V gene: TRBV11-3; clone size: large; J gene: TRBJ1-2; D gene: TRBD1; CDR3 DNA: TGTGCCAGCAGCTTGGACAGGGTCCTCTATGGCTACACCTTC; CDR3 protein: CASSLDRVLYGYTF
V gene: TRBV18; clone size: NA; J gene: TRBJ1-5; D gene: TRBD1; CDR3 DNA: TGTGCCAGCTCACTCCAGGGGGCAGGTAGCAATCAGCCCCAGCATTTT; CDR3 protein: CASSLQGAGSNQPQHF
V gene: TRBV1; clone size: few; J gene: TRBJ1-1; D gene: NA; CDR3 DNA: TGCGCCAGCAGCCAAGACGACTTTGGGGCCACTGAAGCTTTCTTT; CDR3 protein: CASSQDDFGATEAFF
V gene: TRBV6-9; clone size: few; J gene: TRBJ2-7; D gene: NA; CDR3 DNA: TGTGCCATCAGTGGGAGGGGGGGGCAACTTACCTACGAGCAGTACTTC; CDR3 protein: CAISGRGGQLTYEQYF
V gene: TRBV6-8; clone size: few; J gene: TRBJ2-3; D gene: NA; CDR3 DNA: TGTGCCAGCAGTACAACTGGAGACACAGATACGCAGTATTTT; CDR3 protein: CASSTTGDTDTQYF
V gene: TRBV28; clone size: NA; J gene: TRBJ2-1; D gene: NA; CDR3 DNA: TGTGCCAGCAGGACCAGCGGGCCAGACAATGAGCAGTTCTTC; CDR3 protein: CASRTSGPDNEQFF
V gene: TRBV4-1; clone size: medium-sized; J gene: TRBJ2-1; D gene: TRBD2; CDR3 DNA: TGCGCCAGCAGCCAAGGGGGTGCGGGACTAGCGGGGAACAATGAGCAGTTCTTC; CDR3 protein: CASSQGGAGLAGNNEQFF
V gene: TRBV2; clone size: NA; J gene: TRBJ2-1; D gene: NA; CDR3 DNA: TGTGCCAGCAGTGGAATTACCCGGGACGCTGAGCAGTTCTTC; CDR3 protein: CASSGITRDAEQFF
V gene: TRBV6-8; clone size: NA; J gene: TRBJ1-2; D gene: TRBD1; CDR3 DNA: TGTGCCAGCAGTTCAAAACAGGGGGCGGGCTATGGCTACACCTTC; CDR3 protein: CASSSKQGAGYGYTF
V gene: TRBV9; clone size: NA; J gene: TRBJ1-6; D gene: NA; CDR3 DNA: TGTGCCAGCAGCGTCGAGTCCCGGTATAATTCACCCCTCCACTTT; CDR3 protein: CASSVESRYNSPLHF
V gene: TRBV6-8; clone size: few; J gene: TRBJ2-7; D gene: NA; CDR3 DNA: TGTGCCAGCAGTTACTCGTTTGGCAGGCCCTACGAGCAGTACTTC; CDR3 protein: CASSYSFGRPYEQYF
V gene: TRBV10-2; clone size: NA; J gene: TRBJ1-2; D gene: NA; CDR3 DNA: TGCGCCAGCAGTGAGGAACCAGGGTCCGGCTACACCTTC; CDR3 protein: CASSEEPGSGYTF
V gene: TRBV11-3; clone size: medium-sized; J gene: TRBJ2-3; D gene: TRBD2; CDR3 DNA: TGTGCCAGCAGCGCCCGGGGCGGGAGGGCCACAGATACGCAGTATTTT; CDR3 protein: CASSARGGRATDTQYF
V gene: TRBV23-1; clone size: few; J gene: TRBJ2-1; D gene: NA; CDR3 DNA: TGCGCCAGCAGCTTAGGAGGACAGACCAGCCGTTTCTTC; CDR3 protein: CASSLGGQTSRFF
V gene: TRBV19; clone size: NA; J gene: TRBJ1-5; D gene: TRBD1; CDR3 DNA: TGTGCCAGTACCGCGGGACAGGGTAATCAGCCCCAGCATTTT; CDR3 protein: CASTAGQGNQPQHF
V gene: TRBV29-1; clone size: NA; J gene: TRBJ1-2; D gene: NA; CDR3 DNA: TGCAGCGTTGAAGTGGCGGAGGGCAACTATGGCTACACCTTC; CDR3 protein: CSVEVAEGNYGYTF
V gene: TRBV18; clone size: NA; J gene: TRBJ1-2; D gene: NA; CDR3 DNA: TGTGCCAGCTCACTCGATACGACGGCTACTAACTATGGCTACACCTTC; CDR3 protein: CASSLDTTATNYGYTF
V gene: TRBV19; clone size: NA; J gene: TRBJ2-5; D gene: TRBD1; CDR3 DNA: TGTGCCAGTAGTATAGGACAGGGGGCAGAGACCCAGTACTTC; CDR3 protein: CASSIGQGAETQYF